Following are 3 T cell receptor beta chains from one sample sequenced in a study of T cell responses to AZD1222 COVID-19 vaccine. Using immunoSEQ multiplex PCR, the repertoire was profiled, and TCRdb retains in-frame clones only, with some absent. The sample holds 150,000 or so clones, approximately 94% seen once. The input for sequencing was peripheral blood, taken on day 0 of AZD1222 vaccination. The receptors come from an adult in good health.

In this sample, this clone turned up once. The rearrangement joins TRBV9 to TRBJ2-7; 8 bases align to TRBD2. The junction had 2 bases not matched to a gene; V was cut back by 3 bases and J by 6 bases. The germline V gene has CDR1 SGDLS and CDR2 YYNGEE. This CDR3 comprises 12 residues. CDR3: CASSDLAGEQYF. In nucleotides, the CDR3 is TGTGCCAGCAGCGACCTAGCGGGCGAGCAGTACTTC.

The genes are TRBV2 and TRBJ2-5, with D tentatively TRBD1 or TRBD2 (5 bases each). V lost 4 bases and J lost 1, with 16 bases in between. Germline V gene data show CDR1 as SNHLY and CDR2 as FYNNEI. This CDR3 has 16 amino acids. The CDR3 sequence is CASSVRGAKPQETQYF. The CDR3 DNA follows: TGTGCCAGCAGTGTTAGAGGGGCCAAACCCCAAGAGACCCAGTACTTC.

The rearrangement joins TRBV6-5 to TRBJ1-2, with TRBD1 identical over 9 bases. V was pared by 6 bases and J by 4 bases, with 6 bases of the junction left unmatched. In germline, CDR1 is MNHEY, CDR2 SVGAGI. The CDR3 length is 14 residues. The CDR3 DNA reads TGTGCCAGCAGCCCGACAGGGGGGGCCTATGGCTACACCTTC. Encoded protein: CASSPTGGAYGYTF.